Shown below are 19 T cell receptor beta chains from a single sample sequenced in a study of CD8+ T cells in alopecia areata. The sequencing template was cDNA reverse transcribed from extracted RNA. Using immunoSEQ multiplex PCR, the repertoire was profiled, and TCRdb retains in-frame clones only, with some absent. The sample holds 130,000 to 150,000 clones, 51% seen once. Material: CD4+ T cells sorted from blood, obtained at week 0. The receptor source for this set is a human donor with alopecia areata.

This chain joins TRBV6-5 and TRBJ1-5; D may be TRBD1 (5 bases). The CDR3 totals 13 residues. Germline loops: CDR1 MNHEY, CDR2 SVGAGI. The V and J ends lost 8 bases and 11 bases respectively, with 19 bases between them. The CDR3 reads CASGGGERSSQHF. The DNA of the CDR3 is TGTGCCAGCGGGGGGGGAGAGCGCTCGTCCCAGCATTTT.

This chain connects TRBV6-1 to TRBJ2-1; TRBD2 agrees at 14 bases. The V segment lost 6 bases and the J segment 15 bases; nucleotides outside the gene matches: 7. This CDR3 is 13 amino acids long. Germline V CDR1 and CDR2: MNHNS, SASEGT. The CDR3, as DNA: TGTGCCAGCAGCCTGACTAGCGGGAGGGTGCTGTTCTTC. It codes for CASSLTSGRVLFF.

This clone occurred a few times. This chain connects TRBV7-2 to TRBJ1-2, with D uncertain. CDR3 size: 15 residues. Trimming took off 5 bases at V and 4 bases at J, with 17 bases between the two ends. Germline-derived CDR1 and CDR2 are SGHTA and FQGNSA. CDR3 residues: CASSPPVSGVYGYTF. The CDR3 DNA reads as TGTGCCAGCAGCCCCCCTGTATCCGGGGTCTATGGCTACACCTTC.

V usage is TRBV30 and J usage is TRBJ1-2, with 11 bases matching TRBD1. The CDR3 contains 14 residues. V dropped 2 bases and J dropped 7; count of bases not matched to a gene: 6. Germline V gene sequence: CDR1 GTSNPN, CDR2 SVGIG (reference sequence). CDR3 nucleotides: TGTGCCTGGAGTTTGGACAGGGGGCAACGTGGCTACACCTTC. As protein: CAWSLDRGQRGYTF.

In its sample, this clone was seen a few times. The same CDR3 can be traced to other DNA sequences in this sample. The chain carries TRBV29-1 and TRBJ2-5; 7 bases map to TRBD1. The CDR3 spans 12 residues. Germline loops: CDR1 SQVTM, CDR2 ANQGSEA. Trimming removed 6 bases from V and 3 bases from J; junction bases left unmatched: 4. The CDR3 loop is CSVTGTEETQYF. DNA for the CDR3: TGCAGCGTAACCGGGACAGAAGAGACCCAGTACTTC.

The chain combines TRBV28 with TRBJ2-1; 10 nucleotides align to TRBD2. Trimming removed 3 bases from V and 8 bases from J; junction bases left unmatched: 10. Germline CDR1 is MDHEN and CDR2 is SYDVKM. The CDR3 totals 16 residues. The CDR3 loop is CASSFGFSGRFDEQFF. CDR3 in DNA: TGTGCCAGCAGTTTTGGCTTTAGCGGGAGGTTCGATGAGCAGTTCTTC.

To note about this clone: Other DNA sequences within the sample encode an identical CDR3. The chain has TRBV29-1 and TRBJ2-5; D is unresolved. CDR3 length equals 12 residues. The V gene's germline CDR1 is SQVTM and CDR2 ANQGSEA. Trimming took 6 bases from V and 1 from J, leaving 9 bases between them. The CDR3 here is CSVSGGQETQYF. The CDR3 nucleotides read TGCAGCGTGTCGGGCGGCCAAGAGACCCAGTACTTC.

The chain couples TRBV29-1 to TRBJ2-3, with 8 bases that match TRBD2. V lost 8 bases to trimming and J lost 2 bases; unmatched junction nucleotides: 9. Per germline, CDR1 SQVTM and CDR2 ANQGSEA. There are 14 residues in the CDR3. CDR3 DNA: TGCAGCTTCCGAGAAGCGGGGGTCACAGATACGCAGTATTTT. This sequence encodes CSFREAGVTDTQYF.

This rearrangement joins TRBV30 to TRBJ2-7; 10 nucleotides align to TRBD2. Germline CDR1 is GTSNPN and CDR2 is SVGIG (reference sequence). The junction had 8 bases not matched to a gene; V was cut back by 7 bases and J by 2 bases. This CDR3 region has 14 residues. CDR3 loop: CASSGTSEPYEQYF. The DNA for the CDR3 is TGTGCCTCCTCCGGGACTAGCGAGCCCTACGAGCAGTACTTC.

The chain has TRBV6-5 and TRBJ2-7; D gene ambiguous. Between the trimmed V and J ends, which lost 5 bases and 6 bases, there was a span of 11 bases. Per the germline V gene, CDR1 is MNHEY and CDR2 is SVGAGI. CDR3 size: 12 residues. The CDR3 coding sequence is TGTGCCAGCAGTAATCTATTTGGCGAGCAGTACTTC. The encoded protein is CASSNLFGEQYF.

This clone was recorded a few times. The rearrangement uses TRBV28 and TRBJ2-7; D may correspond to TRBD1 or TRBD2 (5 bases each). CDR3 size: 14 residues. Germline V gene lookup returns CDR1 MDHEN and CDR2 SYDVKM. V dropped 0 bases and J dropped 0 bases, with 6 bases sitting between them. CDR3 residues: CASSLWGPSYEQYF. The CDR3 DNA reads TGTGCCAGCAGTTTATGGGGACCCTCCTACGAGCAGTACTTC.

This chain joins TRBV29-1 and TRBJ1-4, with D tentatively TRBD1 (6 bases). Germline V CDR1 and CDR2: SQVTM, ANQGSEA. This CDR3 has 12 amino acids. Trimming took 4 bases from V and 8 from J, leaving 11 bases between them. CDR3 DNA sequence: TGCAGCGTTGCTGGGGGCAACGAAAAACTGTTTTTT. It translates to CSVAGGNEKLFF.

The V call is TRBV18, the J call TRBJ1-1; no clear D gene. This CDR3 is built from 14 residues. CDR1 is KGHSH, CDR2 LQKENI, per germline. The germline V and J ends were trimmed by 3 bases and 7 bases, with 15 bases remaining between them. The CDR3 loop is CASSPRVAIDEAFF. In DNA form, the CDR3 reads TGTGCCAGCTCACCTCGGGTGGCGATCGATGAAGCTTTCTTT.

This clone was picked up a small number of times. In nucleotides, the CDR3 is TGCGCCAGCAGCTCACCCGGGACAGGGGGCCGGAGTGAGCAGTTCTTC. As protein: CASSSPGTGGRSEQFF. V and J are TRBV5-1 and TRBJ2-1; 12 nucleotides align to TRBD1. CDR3 length: 16 amino acids. Germline loops: CDR1 SGHRS, CDR2 YFSETQ. V gave up 3 bases and J gave up 9 bases; unmatched junction bases: 10.

This chain links TRBV14 with TRBJ1-2, with D unclear. V was clipped by 1 base and J by 7 bases, with 7 bases between them. Germline V lookup: CDR1 SGHDN, CDR2 FVKESK. The CDR3 extends over 12 amino acids. The CDR3 DNA is TGTGCCAGCAGCCAAGGAGTTATTGGCTACACCTTC. This codes for CASSQGVIGYTF.

The V gene is TRBV4-1, the J gene TRBJ2-4; TRBD2 aligns across 8 bases. J was trimmed by 7 bases and V by 1 base; bases with no gene match: 6. The CDR3 consists of 15 residues. Germline values: CDR1 MGHRA, CDR2 YSYEKL. CDR3 region: CASSQGQAGVNIQYF. CDR3 bases: TGCGCCAGCAGCCAAGGTCAAGCGGGAGTCAACATTCAGTACTTC.

This sequence joins TRBV2 and TRBJ2-5; 10 nucleotides align to TRBD2. V was clipped by 6 bases and J by 6 bases; unmatched bases: 7. This CDR3 has 14 residues. Per germline, CDR1 SNHLY and CDR2 FYNNEI. The CDR3 DNA reads as TGTGCCAGCAGAACTAGCGGGGACAAGAAGACCCAGTACTTC. Its protein product is CASRTSGDKKTQYF.

The chain has TRBV29-1 and TRBJ2-7; no clear D gene. CDR1 SQVTM and CDR2 ANQGSEA come from the germline V gene. V was shortened by 4 bases and J by 3 bases, with 7 bases between the two germline ends. The CDR3 sequence is 11 residues long. The CDR3 loop is CSVGTDYEQYF. The CDR3 nucleotides read TGCAGCGTTGGCACTGACTACGAGCAGTACTTC.

V is TRBV30 and J is TRBJ2-1, with D unclear. This CDR3 contains 13 residues. CDR1 and CDR2 from the germline V gene are GTSNPN and SVGIG (reference sequence). The V end lost 2 bases, the J end lost 10 bases, and 15 bases lay between the germline ends. Written as DNA, the CDR3 is TGTGCCTGGAGTAACCGGCCCGATTTAGAGCAGTTCTTC. It specifies CAWSNRPDLEQFF.